A selection of T cell receptor beta chains follows, all from one sample in a study of T cells in Graves' hyperthyroidism and ophthalmopathy. Using its own MiXCR run on the multiplex PCR reads, TCRdb lists one record per CDR3 protein. The sample includes 350,000 or so distinct CDR3 sequences, around a sixth of them seen just once. The specimen sequenced was blood. The receptors stem from a middle-aged woman with Graves' ophthalmopathy. Each CDR3 is given with its conserved first and last residue. The D gene is left open where the match is weak. Some rows have no size entry. The others give once, few or many, or a class for an expanded clone.

V gene,D gene,clone size,J gene,CDR3 DNA,CDR3 protein
TRBV28,NA,many,TRBJ1-5,TGTGCCAGCAGTTTCTTGCCGGGTCAGCCCCAGCATTTT,CASSFLPGQPQHF
TRBV6-5,NA,many,TRBJ1-1,TGTGCCAGCAGTTACTCGGGGACGGTGAACACTGAAGCTTTCTTT,CASSYSGTVNTEAFF
TRBV25-1,NA,many,TRBJ1-1,TGTGCCAGCAGTGAATTGAAAACCGGACGTATGAACACTGAAGCTTTCTTT,CASSELKTGRMNTEAFF
TRBV6-1,TRBD2,NA,TRBJ2-7,TGTGCCAGCAGACGACTAGCGGGAGGGTTCCGGGCCTACGAGCAGTACTTC,CASRRLAGGFRAYEQYF
TRBV28,NA,many,TRBJ1-6,TGTGCCAGCAGTCCCAGGGGTGGTGTGCCATTTGCTTCACCCCTCCACTTT,CASSPRGGVPFASPLHF
TRBV20-1,NA,NA,TRBJ1-5,TGCAGTGCTAGTTCAGGGGCCCACACCAATCAGCCCCAGCATTTT,CSASSGAHTNQPQHF
TRBV9,NA,NA,TRBJ2-7,TGTGCCAGCAGCGTTGGCGGGGAGTCCTACGAGCAGTACTTC,CASSVGGESYEQYF
TRBV28,NA,many,TRBJ1-5,TGTGCCAGCAGCCCGGTGGGGAATCAGCCCCAGCATTTT,CASSPVGNQPQHF
TRBV28,NA,many,TRBJ2-2,TGTGCCAGCAGCCGACTGATAACGAACACCGGGGAGCTGTTTTTT,CASSRLITNTGELFF
TRBV11-2,NA,many,TRBJ2-5,TGTGCCAGCAGCCCTGGGTCGGAGACCCAGTACTTC,CASSPGSETQYF
TRBV6-1,NA,many,TRBJ2-5,TGTGCCAGCAGTGTTAAGCAAGAGACCCAGTACTTC,CASSVKQETQYF
TRBV12-3/TRBV12-4,NA,many,TRBJ1-2,TGTGCCAGCAGTTCTACTCCGGGACATCGGACCCATGGCTACACCTTC,CASSSTPGHRTHGYTF
TRBV10-3,NA,NA,TRBJ2-5,TGTGCCACCGGCCAGAGCCGTGAAGAGACCCAGTACTTC,CATGQSREETQYF
TRBV5-6,NA,many,TRBJ1-2,TGTGCCAGCAGCTTGGCGGGGCATGGCTACACCTTC,CASSLAGHGYTF
TRBV12-3/TRBV12-4,NA,many,TRBJ1-5,TGTGCCAGCAGTCTACACGTTAGCAATCAGCCCCAGCATTTT,CASSLHVSNQPQHF
TRBV28,NA,few,TRBJ2-5,TGTGCCAGCAGCGGAATGGGTGGGACCCAGTACTTC,CASSGMGGTQYF
TRBV29-1,NA,many,TRBJ2-7,TGCAGCGTTGAAGACGAGTACGAGCAGTACTTC,CSVEDEYEQYF
TRBV6-1,NA,many,TRBJ2-4,TGTGCCAGCAGTGAAAGATTTTGGGGGCCCGAAAACATTCAGTACTTC,CASSERFWGPENIQYF
TRBV6-1,NA,many,TRBJ1-1,TGTGCCAGCAGTGCCGACAGGAACACTGAAGCTTTCTTT,CASSADRNTEAFF
TRBV11-2,TRBD2,many,TRBJ2-5,TGTGCCAGCAGCTTAGTAGCGGGAAGGGTCCGGGAGACCCAGTACTTC,CASSLVAGRVRETQYF
TRBV29-1,NA,many,TRBJ1-3,TGCAGCGCCCATGCGACGGAGTCGGGGGCCATATATTTT,CSAHATESGAIYF
TRBV28,NA,many,TRBJ1-1,TGTGCCAGCAGGCGGGGTGAAGCTTTCTTT,CASRRGEAFF
TRBV10-2,NA,many,TRBJ1-1,TGCGCCAGCAGTGAGCCAGGGAGCTGGAACACTGAAGCTTTCTTT,CASSEPGSWNTEAFF
TRBV28,NA,NA,TRBJ2-5,TGTGCCAGCAGTTTCCAAGGTGCCGAAGGAGAGACCCAGTACTTC,CASSFQGAEGETQYF
TRBV6-5,TRBD2,many,TRBJ2-7,TGTGCCAGCAGGTCGGGAGGATCCTACGAGCAGTACTTC,CASRSGGSYEQYF
TRBV5-1,NA,few,TRBJ2-6,TGCGCCAGCAGCTTTAGGGATGGGGCCAACGTCCTGACTTTC,CASSFRDGANVLTF
TRBV28,NA,many,TRBJ1-1,TGTGCCAGCAGCTACGGGGGTCGAGTGGCTTTCTTT,CASSYGGRVAFF
TRBV9,TRBD1,few,TRBJ1-5,TGTGCCAGCAGCGCCCAGGGGGCGCTTCAGCCCCAGCATTTT,CASSAQGALQPQHF
TRBV4-3,NA,many,TRBJ1-2,TGCGCCAGCAGCCCCCAGATGGGGGGCCCGGTTGGCTACACCTTC,CASSPQMGGPVGYTF
TRBV11-1,NA,NA,TRBJ2-7,TGTGCCAGCAGCACGGGGGACGGGACTTCAACCTACGAGCAGTACTTC,CASSTGDGTSTYEQYF